The 22 T cell receptor beta chains below all came from one sample that was sequenced in a study of PD-1 blockade in classical Hodgkin lymphoma. Profiled with immunoSEQ multiplex PCR; TCRdb holds only in-frame clones, not every one. The sample includes approximately 21,000 clones, around nine tenths of them seen just once. Time point indicated: newly diagnosed, previously untreated cHL patient sample. The study isolated CD8+ T cells from thawed PBMCs by magnetic negative selection. Sequencing was carried out using CD8+ T cells from blood. The receptors here all came from a human donor with classical Hodgkin lymphoma.

The chain employs TRBV23-1 and TRBJ1-5; D is undetermined. TRBV23-1 is placed among ORFs of uncertain function. V dropped 0 bases and J dropped 7 bases, with 4 bases sitting between them. This CDR3 is built from 12 residues. CDR3 bases: TGCGCCAGCAGTCAATCAGGCCAGCCCCAGCATTTT. Translating gives CASSQSGQPQHF.

The chain recombines TRBV6-5 with TRBJ1-2, with a possible D match to TRBD1 (5 bases). Germline V gene data show CDR1 as MNHEY and CDR2 as SVGAGI. Between the trimmed V and J ends, which lost 5 bases and 7 bases, there was a span of 14 bases. The CDR3 runs to 13 residues. This CDR3 is CASSISARGGYTF. The DNA of the CDR3 is TGTGCCAGCAGTATTTCGGCTAGGGGTGGCTACACCTTC.

This clone appeared a single time. The chain couples TRBV9 to TRBJ2-5, with 10 nucleotides matching TRBD2. The CDR3 extends over 16 amino acids. With 4 bases clipped from V and 5 bases from J, the junction kept 11 bases outside the gene matches. CDR1 and CDR2 (germline): SGDLS, YYNGEE. In DNA, the CDR3 is TGTGCCAGCAGCCTCTCGACCGGGACTAGCGACGAGACCCAGTACTTC. This translates into CASSLSTGTSDETQYF.

The chain carries TRBV10-3 and TRBJ2-7; D ambiguous. CDR1 is ENHRY, CDR2 SYGVKD, per germline. The CDR3 contains 15 residues. V lost 6 bases and J 0 bases, leaving 15 bases between the germline ends. CDR3 nucleotide sequence: TGTGCCATCAGCCCCCTAAAGGGTACCTCCTACGAGCAGTACTTC. This encodes CAISPLKGTSYEQYF.

The chain links TRBV19 to TRBJ2-3, with 10 bases aligning to TRBD2. Germline V gene sequence: CDR1 LNHDA, CDR2 SQIVND (reference sequence). The trim removed 4 bases at V and 2 bases at J, leaving 3 bases unmatched. This CDR3 is 15 amino acids long. DNA of the CDR3: TGTGCCAGTAGTAGAGGACTAGCGGTCACAGATACGCAGTATTTT. Protein sequence: CASSRGLAVTDTQYF.

This rearrangement joins TRBV2 to TRBJ2-7; TRBD1 is a possible D gene (5 bases). From germline, CDR1 is SNHLY and CDR2 FYNNEI. The CDR3 is 15 amino acids. Trimming took 2 bases from V and 0 from J, leaving 11 bases between them. In DNA form, the CDR3 reads TGTGCCAGCAGTGAACGCAGGGTGGGCTCCTACGAGCAGTACTTC. Translating gives CASSERRVGSYEQYF.

The V and J genes are TRBV23-1 and TRBJ2-7, with D possibly being TRBD1 or TRBD2 (7 bases each). TRBV23-1 is noted as an ORF with a role that remains uncertain. This CDR3 contains 17 residues. V dropped 2 bases and J dropped 0 bases, with 17 bases sitting between them. The CDR3: CASSQDSGGGPSYEQYF. In nucleotides, the CDR3 is TGCGCCAGCAGTCAAGACTCAGGGGGGGGCCCCTCCTACGAGCAGTACTTC.

This sequence joins TRBV6-5 and TRBJ1-2, with 7 nucleotides matching TRBD1. Germline CDR1 is MNHEY and CDR2 is SVGAGI. This CDR3 comprises 13 residues. Germline trimming cut 2 bases from V and 4 bases from J; bases unmatched to any gene: 1. The DNA of the CDR3 is TGTGCCAGCAGTTACGAGGGGGCCTATGGCTACACCTTC. This translates into CASSYEGAYGYTF.

The chain carries TRBV5-3 and TRBJ1-1, with D possibly matching TRBD1 (6 bases). TRBV5-3 is marked as an open reading frame, function uncertain. This CDR3 contains 15 residues. Trimming removed 5 bases at V and 5 bases at J, with 19 bases between. DNA for the CDR3: TGTGCCAGAAGGACAGGTCCTCCCCGAGCGACTGAAGCTTTCTTT. Translation gives CARRTGPPRATEAFF.

The J gene is TRBJ1-2, the V gene TRBV9, with TRBD1 identical over 8 bases. Germline values: CDR1 SGDLS, CDR2 YYNGEE. V shed 6 bases, J shed 8 bases, and the junction held 18 bases outside the gene matches. This CDR3 contains 16 residues. Here the CDR3 reads CASTGQVRPGPGGYTF. The CDR3 coding sequence is TGTGCCAGCACGGGACAGGTCCGCCCGGGACCGGGAGGCTACACCTTC.

The rearrangement uses TRBV6-6 and TRBJ1-1, with D unclear. The CDR3 consists of 13 residues. V lost 7 bases, J lost 4 bases, and 13 bases lay in between. The germline CDR1 and CDR2 sequences are MNHNY and SVGAGI (reference sequence). CDR3 protein: CASNQRLGTEAFF. The CDR3 nucleotides read TGTGCCAGCAACCAAAGGCTGGGCACTGAAGCTTTCTTT.

The chain has TRBV5-8 and TRBJ1-2; TRBD1 aligns across 9 bases. The CDR3 runs 14 residues. CDR1 and CDR2 (germline): SGHTS, YDEGEE. With V trimmed by 4 bases and J by 4 bases, 5 bases remained unmatched. The CDR3 here is CASSPGQGFYGYTF. The CDR3 coding sequence is TGTGCCAGCAGCCCGGGACAGGGTTTCTATGGCTACACCTTC.

This clone is a singleton in its sample. The gene calls are TRBV9 and TRBJ2-7, with 7 nucleotides matching TRBD1. There are 16 residues in the CDR3. CDR1 is SGDLS and CDR2 is YYNGEE in the germline V gene. V lost 3 bases, J lost 3 bases, and 12 bases stayed unmatched. CDR3 loop: CASSANPGTAIYEQYF. The CDR3 nucleotides read TGTGCCAGCAGCGCTAATCCCGGGACAGCTATCTACGAGCAGTACTTC. The complete variable domain, with remaining parts taken from reference TRBV9 and TRBJ2-7, reads DSGVTQTPKHLITATGQRVTLRCSPRSGDLSVYWYQQSLDQGLQFLIQYYNGEERAKGNILERFSAQQFPDLHSELNLSSLELGDSALYFCASSANPGTAIYEQYFGPGTRLTVT.

The rearrangement joins TRBV6-4 to TRBJ1-4, with a possible D match to TRBD1 (6 bases). CDR3 size: 15 residues. Between the trimmed V and J ends, which lost 4 bases and 8 bases, there was a span of 17 bases. Germline V lookup: CDR1 MRHNA, CDR2 SNTAGT. The chain's CDR3 is CASSVNQGTAEKLFF. CDR3 coding DNA: TGTGCCAGCAGTGTAAACCAGGGGACGGCCGAAAAACTGTTTTTT.

The chain couples TRBV25-1 to TRBJ1-2, with TRBD1 as a possible D gene (5 bases). Germline V lookup: CDR1 MGHDK, CDR2 SYGVNS. Trimming took 4 bases from V and 1 from J, leaving 10 bases between them. CDR3 size: 14 residues. As DNA, the CDR3 is TGTGCCAGCAGTGGGTGGGACCTTAACTATGGCTACACCTTC. Protein product: CASSGWDLNYGYTF.

The rearrangement links TRBV4-1 to TRBJ2-3; possibly TRBD2 for D (7 bases). The CDR3 is made up of 17 amino acids. Germline V gene data show CDR1 as MGHRA and CDR2 as YSYEKL. V dropped 6 bases and J dropped 1 base, with 20 bases sitting between them. CDR3 protein: CASRQTPRGGRTDTQYF. In nucleotides, the CDR3 is TGCGCCAGCAGACAGACCCCGAGGGGGGGCCGCACAGATACGCAGTATTTT.

This clone was counted a single time. V and J are TRBV7-8 and TRBJ2-5; D tentatively fits TRBD1 or TRBD2 (5 bases each). The length of the CDR3 is 13 residues. Trimming took off 5 bases at V and 4 bases at J, with 11 bases between the two ends. Germline CDR1 is SGHVS and CDR2 is FQNEAQ. The chain's CDR3 is CASSPGTGETQYF. CDR3 nucleotide sequence: TGTGCCAGCAGCCCCGGGACCGGAGAGACCCAGTACTTC.

V and J are TRBV10-1 and TRBJ2-7; 7 bases fit TRBD2. There are 16 residues in the CDR3. Germline V gene lookup returns CDR1 WNHNN and CDR2 SYGVQD (reference sequence). The J segment lost 7 bases and the V segment lost 0 bases, leaving 12 bases of the junction unmatched. The CDR3 DNA sequence: TGCGCCAGCAGTGAGTCGGCTAGCGGCTACCTACTGGAGCAGTACTTC. Protein: CASSESASGYLLEQYF.

The CDR3, as DNA: TGTGCCAGCAGCTTCCGTTCACGCGGGGAAAAACTGTTTTTT. Amino acid sequence: CASSFRSRGEKLFF. The V and J genes are TRBV7-2 and TRBJ1-4, with D uncertain. V gave up 3 bases and J gave up 8 bases, with 13 bases separating them. This CDR3 comprises 14 residues. Germline V gene data show CDR1 as SGHTA and CDR2 as FQGNSA.

This sequence joins TRBV27 and TRBJ1-2, with 11 positions matching TRBD1. This CDR3 is 13 amino acids long. The germline gives CDR1 MNHEY, CDR2 SMNVEV (reference sequence). After removal of 4 bases from V and 8 bases from J, the junction contained 3 bases not matched to a gene. The CDR3 here is CASSWGTGGGYTF. The CDR3 nucleotides are TGTGCCAGCAGTTGGGGGACAGGGGGAGGCTACACCTTC.

This rearrangement joins TRBV19 to TRBJ1-2; 7 nucleotides align to TRBD1. Looked up from germline, CDR1 is LNHDA and CDR2 is SQIVND (reference sequence). The CDR3 spans 13 residues. V was pared by 3 bases and J by 7 bases, with 5 bases of the junction left unmatched. The CDR3 protein is CASSMETGSGYTF. The CDR3 DNA reads TGTGCCAGTAGTATGGAGACAGGGTCTGGCTACACCTTC.

The chain combines TRBV5-1 with TRBJ2-3; a weak D match, TRBD2 (5 bases). Trimming took off 1 base at V and 3 bases at J, with 15 bases between the two ends. Looked up from germline, CDR1 is SGHRS and CDR2 is YFSETQ. This CDR3 contains 16 residues. CDR3 DNA: TGCGCCAGCAGCTTGATGGGGTTGAGGGAGACAGATACGCAGTATTTT. Translation gives CASSLMGLRETDTQYF.